The 11 T cell receptor beta chains below were found in one sample sequenced in a study of blood T cell repertoires in COVID-19. Only in-frame clones appear in the TCRdb table, and some are missing; sequencing was by immunoSEQ multiplex PCR. Of around 17,000 clones detected, approximately 88% appear once; the ten largest clones hold approximately 12%. Sequencing was done on a sample of peripheral blood. Every receptor here comes from a human donor in a cohort sampled during active COVID-19.

The V gene is TRBV6-5, the J gene TRBJ1-5; a possible D gene is TRBD1 (5 bases). With 7 bases removed from V and 2 bases from J, the gap between germline ends came to 9 bases. The CDR3 is made up of 13 amino acids. Germline V lookup: CDR1 MNHEY, CDR2 SVGAGI. The CDR3: CASNGGGNQPQHF. In nucleotides, the CDR3 is TGTGCCAGCAATGGGGGGGGCAATCAGCCCCAGCATTTT.

The rearrangement joins TRBV3-1 (or the pseudogene TRBV3-2) to TRBJ2-7; weak D call: TRBD2 (5 bases). Trimming stripped 5 bases from V and 6 bases from J, with 17 bases between. Per the germline V gene, CDR1 is LGHDT and CDR2 is YNNKEL (reference sequence). The CDR3 consists of 14 residues. Here the CDR3 reads CASSSGWGSSEQYF. For the CDR3, the DNA is TGTGCCAGCAGCTCGGGGTGGGGTAGTAGCGAGCAGTACTTC.

The table lists this clone with a count of one. The rearrangement uses TRBV9 and TRBJ1-1; D unclear. The CDR3 has 14 residues. Germline lookup yields CDR1 SGDLS and CDR2 YYNGEE. Trimming took off 1 base at V and 0 bases at J, with 7 bases between the two ends. CDR3 nucleotides: TGTGCCAGCAGCGTACGGAGCCTGAACACTGAAGCTTTCTTT. It specifies CASSVRSLNTEAFF.

The chain is built from TRBV6-5 and TRBJ2-7; 8 bases match TRBD2. The germline V gene encodes CDR1 MNHEY and CDR2 SVGAGI. V lost 6 bases, J lost 3 bases, and 7 bases stayed unmatched. The CDR3 length is 14 residues. CDR3: CASRRGGRGYEQYF. In nucleotides, the CDR3 is TGTGCCAGCAGACGGGGGGGGAGGGGCTACGAGCAGTACTTC.

The chain links TRBV2 to TRBJ2-3; D is ambiguous. Germline V gene data show CDR1 as SNHLY and CDR2 as FYNNEI. The CDR3 length is 9 residues. Here the CDR3 reads CVTGDTQYF. In nucleotides, the CDR3 is TGTGTCACGGGAGATACGCAGTATTTT. Variable domain in full (rest from reference TRBV2 and TRBJ2-3): EPEVTQTPSHQVTQMGQEVILRCVPISNHLYFYWYRQILGQKVEFLVSFYNNEISEKSEIFDDQFSVERPDGSNFTLKIRSTKLEDSAMYFCVTGDTQYFGPGTRLTVL.

As concerns this clone: This same CDR3 is encoded by further DNA sequences in the sample. This chain links TRBV12-3 or TRBV12-4 with TRBJ2-7, with a weak D call TRBD2 (5 bases). CDR3 length equals 13 residues. Trimming left V 1 base short and J 4 bases short, with 8 bases between. The CDR3 here is CASSLVSGYEQYF. DNA of the CDR3: TGTGCCAGCAGTTTAGTGAGCGGATACGAGCAGTACTTC.

The chain employs TRBV10-3 and TRBJ2-3, with 14 nucleotides matching TRBD2. J lost 0 bases, V lost 2 bases, and 4 bases had no gene match. Per germline, CDR1 ENHRY and CDR2 SYGVKD. This CDR3 comprises 18 residues. The CDR3 DNA follows: TGTGCCATCAGTGAGAAGGGACTAGCGGGGGTAAGCACAGATACGCAGTATTTT. This sequence encodes CAISEKGLAGVSTDTQYF.

A few counts support this clone. The chain uses TRBV27 and TRBJ2-3; D remains unclear. The CDR3 is 13 amino acids. CDR1 is MNHEY and CDR2 is SMNVEV in the germline V gene (reference sequence). V gave up 2 bases and J gave up 2 bases, with 5 bases separating them. The CDR3 DNA reads TGTGCCAGCAGTTTAAGCTCCACAGATACGCAGTATTTT. It translates to CASSLSSTDTQYF.

This clone was seen a handful of times. The CDR3 is CASSPLTGIKKYF. The CDR3 bases are TGTGCCAGCAGTCCATTAACAGGGATCAAAAAATACTTC. This chain connects TRBV28 to TRBJ2-7; TRBD1 is a possible D gene (6 bases). This CDR3 is built from 13 residues. Trimming removed 5 bases at V and 13 bases at J, with 21 bases between. Germline V gene lookup returns CDR1 MDHEN and CDR2 SYDVKM. Full variable domain (missing parts from reference TRBV28 and TRBJ2-7): DVKVTQSSRYLVKRTGEKVFLECVQDMDHENMFWYRQDPGLGLRLIYFSYDVKMKEKGDIPEGYSVSREKKERFSLILESASTNQTSMYLCASSPLTGIKKYFGPGTRLTVT.

CDR3 amino acids: CASSYGLRDRGRGELFF. As DNA, the CDR3 is TGTGCCAGCAGTTATGGCCTGAGGGACAGGGGGCGCGGGGAGCTGTTTTTT. The rearrangement joins TRBV6-2 or TRBV6-3 to TRBJ2-2, with 12 bases fitting TRBD1. Looked up from germline, CDR1 is MNHEY and CDR2 is SVGEGT. The CDR3 sequence is 17 residues long. J gave up 7 bases and V 3 bases, and 9 bases lay outside the gene matches.

This rearrangement joins TRBV6-1 to TRBJ2-7; 8 bases are a match to TRBD1. The V segment lost 8 bases and the J segment 3 bases; nucleotides outside the gene matches: 9. The CDR3 consists of 14 residues. Germline CDR1 reads MNHNS; CDR2 reads SASEGT. CDR3 sequence reads: CASLDRTGYYEQYF. The CDR3 coding sequence is TGTGCCAGCCTAGATCGGACAGGGTACTACGAGCAGTACTTC.